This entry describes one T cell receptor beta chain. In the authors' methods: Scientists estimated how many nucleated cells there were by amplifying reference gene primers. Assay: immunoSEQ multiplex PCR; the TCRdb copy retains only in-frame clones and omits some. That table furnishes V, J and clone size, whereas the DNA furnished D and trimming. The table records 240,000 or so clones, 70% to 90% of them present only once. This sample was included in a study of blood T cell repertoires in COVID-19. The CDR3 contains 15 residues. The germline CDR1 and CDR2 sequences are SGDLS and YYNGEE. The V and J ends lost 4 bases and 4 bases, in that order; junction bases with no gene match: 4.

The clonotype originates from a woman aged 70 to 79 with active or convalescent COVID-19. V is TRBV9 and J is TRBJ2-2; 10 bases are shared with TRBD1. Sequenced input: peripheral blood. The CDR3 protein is CASSTRQGATGELFF. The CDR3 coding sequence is TGTGCCAGCAGCACCCGACAGGGGGCCACCGGGGAGCTGTTTTTT.